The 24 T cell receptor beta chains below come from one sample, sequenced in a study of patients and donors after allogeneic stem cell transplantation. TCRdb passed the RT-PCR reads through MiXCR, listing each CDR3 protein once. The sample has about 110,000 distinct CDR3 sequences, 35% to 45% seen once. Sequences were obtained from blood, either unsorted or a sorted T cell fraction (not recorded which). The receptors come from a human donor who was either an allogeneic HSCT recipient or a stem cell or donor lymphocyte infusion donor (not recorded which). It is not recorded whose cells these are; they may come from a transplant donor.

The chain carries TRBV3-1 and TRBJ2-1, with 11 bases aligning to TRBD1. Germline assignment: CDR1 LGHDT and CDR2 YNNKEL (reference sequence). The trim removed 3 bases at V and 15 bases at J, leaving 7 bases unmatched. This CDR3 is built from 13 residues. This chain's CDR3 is CASSHRTGGLRFF. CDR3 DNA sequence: TGTGCCAGCAGCCATCGGACAGGGGGCCTCCGGTTCTTC.

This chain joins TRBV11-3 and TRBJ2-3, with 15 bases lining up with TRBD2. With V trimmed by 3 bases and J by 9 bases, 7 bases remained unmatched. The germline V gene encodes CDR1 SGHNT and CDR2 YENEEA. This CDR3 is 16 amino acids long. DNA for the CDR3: TGTGCCAGCAGCTTGGGACTAGCGGGAGGACCCGAGACGCAGTATTTT. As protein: CASSLGLAGGPETQYF. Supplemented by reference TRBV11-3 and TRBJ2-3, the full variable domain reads EAGVVQSPRYKIIEKKQPVAFWCNPISGHNTLYWYLQNLGQGPELLIRYENEEAVDDSQLPKDRFSAERLKGVDSTLKIQPAELGDSAVYLCASSLGLAGGPETQYFGPGTRLTVL.

The CDR3 nucleotides are TGCAGTGCTAGAGATGTGGGAGGGACTGAAGCTTTCTTT. Encoded protein: CSARDVGGTEAFF. The genes are TRBV20-1 and TRBJ1-1, with D unclear. The CDR3 contains 13 residues. CDR1 and CDR2 (germline): DFQATT, SNEGSKA (reference sequence). V was pared by 0 bases and J by 5 bases, with 10 bases between.

The CDR3 here is CSAISRVANYGYTF. The CDR3 region has the DNA TGCAGTGCTATTTCAAGGGTAGCTAACTATGGCTACACCTTC. V usage is TRBV20-1 and J usage is TRBJ1-2; D is ambiguous. The CDR3 consists of 14 residues. Germline V gives CDR1 DFQATT, CDR2 SNEGSKA (reference sequence). The germline V and J ends were trimmed by 4 bases and 0 bases, with 12 bases remaining between them.

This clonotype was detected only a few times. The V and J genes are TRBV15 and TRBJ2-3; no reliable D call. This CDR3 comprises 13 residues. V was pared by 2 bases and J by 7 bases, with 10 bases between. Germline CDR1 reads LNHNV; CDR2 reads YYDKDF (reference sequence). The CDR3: CATSRPRSNTQYF. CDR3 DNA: TGTGCCACCAGCAGACCTAGGTCAAATACGCAGTATTTT. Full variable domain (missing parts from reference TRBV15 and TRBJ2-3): DAMVIQNPRYQVTQFGKPVTLSCSQTLNHNVMYWYQQKSSQAPKLLFHYYDKDFNNEADTPDNFQSRRPNTSFCFLDIRSPGLGDTAMYLCATSRPRSNTQYFGPGTRLTVL.

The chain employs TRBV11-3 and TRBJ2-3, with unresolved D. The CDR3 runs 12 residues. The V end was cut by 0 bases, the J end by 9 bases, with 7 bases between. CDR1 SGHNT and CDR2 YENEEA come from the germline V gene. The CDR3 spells CASSLDPKTQYF. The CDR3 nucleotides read TGTGCCAGCAGCTTAGATCCGAAAACGCAGTATTTT.

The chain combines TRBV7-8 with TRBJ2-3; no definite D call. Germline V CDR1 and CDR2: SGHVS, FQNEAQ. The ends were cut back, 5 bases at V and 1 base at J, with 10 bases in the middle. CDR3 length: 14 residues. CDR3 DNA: TGTGCCAGCAGCCCCAACTTCGGCACAGATACGCAGTATTTT. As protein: CASSPNFGTDTQYF. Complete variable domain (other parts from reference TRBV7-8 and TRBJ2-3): GAGVSQSPRYKVAKRGQDVALRCDPISGHVSLFWYQQALGQGPEFLTYFQNEAQLDKSGLPSDRFFAERPEGSVSTLKIQRTQQEDSAVYLCASSPNFGTDTQYFGPGTRLTVL.

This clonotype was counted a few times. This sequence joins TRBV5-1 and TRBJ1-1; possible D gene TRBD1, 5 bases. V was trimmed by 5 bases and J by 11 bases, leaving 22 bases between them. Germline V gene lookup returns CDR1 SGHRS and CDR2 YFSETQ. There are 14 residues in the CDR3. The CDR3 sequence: CASRLQGLPYSAFF. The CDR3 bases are TGCGCCAGCAGGCTTCAGGGCCTCCCCTACTCGGCTTTCTTT.

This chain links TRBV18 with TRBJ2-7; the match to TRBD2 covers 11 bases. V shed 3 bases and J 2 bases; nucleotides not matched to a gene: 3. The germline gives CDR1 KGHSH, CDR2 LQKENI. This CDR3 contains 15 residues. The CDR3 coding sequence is TGTGCCAGCTCACCGGGACTAGCGGACGCCTACGAGCAGTACTTC. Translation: CASSPGLADAYEQYF. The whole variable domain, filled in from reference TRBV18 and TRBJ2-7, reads NAGVMQNPRHLVRRRGQEARLRCSPMKGHSHVYWYRQLPEEGLKFMVYLQKENIIDESGMPKERFSAEFPKEGPSILRIQQVVRGDSAAYFCASSPGLADAYEQYFGPGTRLTVT.

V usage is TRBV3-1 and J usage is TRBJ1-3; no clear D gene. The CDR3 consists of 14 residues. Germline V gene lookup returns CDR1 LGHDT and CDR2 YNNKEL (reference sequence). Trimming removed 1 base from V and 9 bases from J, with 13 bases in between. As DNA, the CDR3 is TGTGCCAGCAGCCAAGGTAGTTCACTGAGCACCATATATTTT. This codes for CASSQGSSLSTIYF.

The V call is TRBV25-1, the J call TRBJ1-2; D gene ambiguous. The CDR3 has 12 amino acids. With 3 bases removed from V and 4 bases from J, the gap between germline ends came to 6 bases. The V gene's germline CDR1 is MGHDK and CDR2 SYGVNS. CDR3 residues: CASSEVSYGYTF. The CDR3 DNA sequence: TGTGCCAGCAGTGAGGTCAGCTATGGCTACACCTTC.

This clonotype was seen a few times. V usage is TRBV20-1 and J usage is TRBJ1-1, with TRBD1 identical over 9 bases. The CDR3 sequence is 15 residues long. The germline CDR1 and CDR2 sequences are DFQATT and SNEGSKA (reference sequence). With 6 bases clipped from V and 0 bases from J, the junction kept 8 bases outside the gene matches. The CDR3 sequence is CSAGGTGTMNTEAFF. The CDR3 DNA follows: TGCAGTGCCGGAGGGACAGGGACTATGAACACTGAAGCTTTCTTT.

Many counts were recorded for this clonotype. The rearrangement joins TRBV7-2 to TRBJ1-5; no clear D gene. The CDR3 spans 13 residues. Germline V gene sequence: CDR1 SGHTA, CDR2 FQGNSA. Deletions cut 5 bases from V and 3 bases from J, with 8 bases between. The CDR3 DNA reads TGTGCCAGCAGCCCAGACCTCAATCAGCCCCAGCATTTT. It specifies CASSPDLNQPQHF.

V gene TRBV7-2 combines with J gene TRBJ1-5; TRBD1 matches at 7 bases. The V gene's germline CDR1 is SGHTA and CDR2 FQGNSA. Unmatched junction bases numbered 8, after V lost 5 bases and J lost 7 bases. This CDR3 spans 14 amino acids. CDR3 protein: CASSPSQGVQPQHF. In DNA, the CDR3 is TGTGCCAGCAGCCCCTCCCAGGGGGTACAGCCCCAGCATTTT.

CDR3 coding DNA: TGTGCCAGCTCGGCAATAGCGGGAACTAACGAGCAGTACTTC. This translates into CASSAIAGTNEQYF. The rearrangement links TRBV18 to TRBJ2-7; 8 bases fit TRBD2. V trimming: 6 bases; J trimming: 5 bases; junction bases outside the gene matches: 9. The CDR3 totals 14 residues. Per germline, CDR1 KGHSH and CDR2 LQKENI.

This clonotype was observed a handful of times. CDR3 loop: CASNEDPYEQYF. Here the CDR3 DNA reads TGTGCCAGCAATGAAGATCCCTACGAGCAGTACTTC. The genes are TRBV28 and TRBJ2-7; no definite D call. Germline V lookup: CDR1 MDHEN, CDR2 SYDVKM. The CDR3 is 12 amino acids. The V end lost 7 bases, the J end lost 2 bases, and 9 bases lay between the germline ends.

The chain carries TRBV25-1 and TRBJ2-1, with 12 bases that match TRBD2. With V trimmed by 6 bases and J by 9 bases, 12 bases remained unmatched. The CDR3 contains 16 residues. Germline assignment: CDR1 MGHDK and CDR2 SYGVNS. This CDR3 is CASRGGKASGRVEQFF. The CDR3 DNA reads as TGTGCCAGCAGGGGAGGAAAGGCTAGCGGGAGGGTTGAGCAGTTCTTC.

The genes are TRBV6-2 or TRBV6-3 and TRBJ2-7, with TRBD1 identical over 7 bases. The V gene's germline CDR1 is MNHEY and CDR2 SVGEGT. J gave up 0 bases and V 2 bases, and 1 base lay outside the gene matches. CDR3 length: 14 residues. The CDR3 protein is CASSYRDSSYEQYF. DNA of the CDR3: TGTGCCAGCAGTTACCGGGACAGCTCCTACGAGCAGTACTTC.

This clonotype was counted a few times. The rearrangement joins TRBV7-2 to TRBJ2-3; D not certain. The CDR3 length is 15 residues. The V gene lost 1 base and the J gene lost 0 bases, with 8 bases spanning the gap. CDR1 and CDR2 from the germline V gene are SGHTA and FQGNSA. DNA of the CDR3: TGTGCCAGCAGCTTAGGGGGTCCTAGCACAGATACGCAGTATTTT. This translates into CASSLGGPSTDTQYF.

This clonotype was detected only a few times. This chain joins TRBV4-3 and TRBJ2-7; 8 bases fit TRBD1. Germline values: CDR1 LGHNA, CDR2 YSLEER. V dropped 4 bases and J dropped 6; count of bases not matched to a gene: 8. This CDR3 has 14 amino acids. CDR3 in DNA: TGCGCCAGCAGCCGATCCTGGACAGGGTTCGAGCAGTACTTC. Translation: CASSRSWTGFEQYF.

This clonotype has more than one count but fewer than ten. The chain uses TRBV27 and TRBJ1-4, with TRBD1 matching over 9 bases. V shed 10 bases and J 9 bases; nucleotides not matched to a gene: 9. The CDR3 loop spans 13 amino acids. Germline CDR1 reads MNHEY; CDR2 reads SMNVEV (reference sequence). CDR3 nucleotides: TGTGCCAACAGGGACAGGGTCGGACAAAAACTGTTTTTT. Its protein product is CANRDRVGQKLFF. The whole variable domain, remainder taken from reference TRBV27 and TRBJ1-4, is EAQVTQNPRYLITVTGKKLTVTCSQNMNHEYMSWYRQDPGLGLRQIYYSMNVEVTDKGDVPEGYKVSRKEKRNFPLILESPSPNQTSLYFCANRDRVGQKLFFGSGTQLSVL.

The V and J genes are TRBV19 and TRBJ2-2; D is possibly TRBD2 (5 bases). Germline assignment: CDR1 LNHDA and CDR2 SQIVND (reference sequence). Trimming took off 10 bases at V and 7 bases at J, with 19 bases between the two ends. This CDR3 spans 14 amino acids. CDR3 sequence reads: CATYGADDGGELFF. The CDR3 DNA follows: TGTGCCACATACGGAGCGGACGATGGCGGGGAGCTGTTTTTT.

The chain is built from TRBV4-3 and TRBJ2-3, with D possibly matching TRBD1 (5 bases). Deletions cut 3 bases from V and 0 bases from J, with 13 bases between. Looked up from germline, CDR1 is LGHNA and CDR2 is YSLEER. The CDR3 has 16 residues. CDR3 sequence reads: CASSQNPGSSTDTQYF. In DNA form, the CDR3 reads TGCGCCAGCAGCCAGAACCCAGGGTCTAGCACAGATACGCAGTATTTT.

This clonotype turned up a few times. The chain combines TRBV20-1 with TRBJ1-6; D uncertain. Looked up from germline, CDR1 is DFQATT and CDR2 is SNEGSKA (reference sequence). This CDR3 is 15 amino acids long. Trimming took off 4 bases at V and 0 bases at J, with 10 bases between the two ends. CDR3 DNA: TGCAGTGCTAAGAGGACGCCCTCCTATAATTCACCCCTCCACTTT. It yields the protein CSAKRTPSYNSPLHF.